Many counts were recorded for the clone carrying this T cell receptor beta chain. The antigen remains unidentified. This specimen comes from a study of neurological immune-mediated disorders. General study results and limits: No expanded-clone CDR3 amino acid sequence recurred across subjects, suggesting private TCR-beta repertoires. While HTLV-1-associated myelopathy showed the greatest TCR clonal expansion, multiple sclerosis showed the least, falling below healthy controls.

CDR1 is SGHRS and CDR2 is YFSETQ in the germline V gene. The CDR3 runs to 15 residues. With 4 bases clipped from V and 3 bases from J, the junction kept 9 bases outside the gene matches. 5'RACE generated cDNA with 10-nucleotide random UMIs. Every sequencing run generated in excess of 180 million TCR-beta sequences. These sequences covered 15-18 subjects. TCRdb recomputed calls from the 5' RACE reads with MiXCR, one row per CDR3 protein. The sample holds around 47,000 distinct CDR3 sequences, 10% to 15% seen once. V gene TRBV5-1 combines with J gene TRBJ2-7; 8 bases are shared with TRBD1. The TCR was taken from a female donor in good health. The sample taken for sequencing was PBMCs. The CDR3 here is CASSRGTGADYEQYF. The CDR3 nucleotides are TGCGCCAGCAGCAGAGGGACAGGAGCAGACTACGAGCAGTACTTC.